The T cell receptor beta chain described here comes from a study of shared clonotypes between healthy human individuals. The CDR3 is 15 amino acids. V lost 4 bases and J lost 0, with 10 bases in between. Germline CDR1 SGHNT, CDR2 YYREEE (reference sequence). Produced via immunoSEQ multiplex PCR; TCRdb's table is partial and in-frame only. Among about 2.4 million clones listed, approximately 94% were seen once. This chain uses TRBV5-4 with TRBJ1-4; D remains unclear. This receptor was obtained from a man between 18 and 35 years old in good health. Some clones in this sample may be carry-over from other donors' samples. Material for sequencing was naive CD4+ T cells from PBMCs. Subset noted: CD45RA+ positively selected. The CDR3 is CASSADGATNEKLFF. The CDR3, as DNA: TGTGCCAGCAGCGCGGACGGTGCAACTAATGAAAAACTGTTTTTT.